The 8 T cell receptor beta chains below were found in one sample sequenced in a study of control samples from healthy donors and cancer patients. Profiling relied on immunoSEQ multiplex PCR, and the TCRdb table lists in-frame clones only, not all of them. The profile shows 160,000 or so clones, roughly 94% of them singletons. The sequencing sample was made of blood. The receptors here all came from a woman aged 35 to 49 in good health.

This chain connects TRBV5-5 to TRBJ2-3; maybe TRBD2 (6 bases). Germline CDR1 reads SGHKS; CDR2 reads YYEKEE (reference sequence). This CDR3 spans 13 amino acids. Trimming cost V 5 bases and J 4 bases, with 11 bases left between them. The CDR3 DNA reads TGTGCCAGCAGTAGCGGTCCTTCAGATACGCAGTATTTT. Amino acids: CASSSGPSDTQYF.

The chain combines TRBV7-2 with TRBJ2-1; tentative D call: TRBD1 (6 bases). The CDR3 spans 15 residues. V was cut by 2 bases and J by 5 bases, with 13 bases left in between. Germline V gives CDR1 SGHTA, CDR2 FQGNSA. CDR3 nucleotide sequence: TGTGCCAGCAGCTTATCGGGACACAAGGACAATGAGCAGTTCTTC. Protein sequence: CASSLSGHKDNEQFF.

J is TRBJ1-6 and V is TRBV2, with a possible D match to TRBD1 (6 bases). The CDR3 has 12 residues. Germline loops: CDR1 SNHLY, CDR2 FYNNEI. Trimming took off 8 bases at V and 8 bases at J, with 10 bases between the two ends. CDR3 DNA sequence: TGTGCCAGCCGGGACATCTATTCACCCCTCCACTTT. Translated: CASRDIYSPLHF.

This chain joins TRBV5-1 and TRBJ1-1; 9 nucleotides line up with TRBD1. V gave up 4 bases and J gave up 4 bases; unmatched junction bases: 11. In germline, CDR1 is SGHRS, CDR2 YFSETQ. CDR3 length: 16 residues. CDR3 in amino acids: CASSRGQGQGGTEAFF. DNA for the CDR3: TGCGCCAGCAGCAGAGGACAGGGGCAAGGCGGCACTGAAGCTTTCTTT.

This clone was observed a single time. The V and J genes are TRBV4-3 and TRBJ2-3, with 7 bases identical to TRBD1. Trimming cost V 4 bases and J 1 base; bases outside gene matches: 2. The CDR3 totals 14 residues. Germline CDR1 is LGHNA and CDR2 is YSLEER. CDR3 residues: CASSRDSRTDTQYF. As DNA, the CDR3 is TGCGCCAGCAGCCGGGACAGTCGCACAGATACGCAGTATTTT.

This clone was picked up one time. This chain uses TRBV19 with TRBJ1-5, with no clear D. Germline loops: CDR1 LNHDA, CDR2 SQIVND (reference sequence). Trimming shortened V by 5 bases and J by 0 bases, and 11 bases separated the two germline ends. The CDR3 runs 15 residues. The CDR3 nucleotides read TGTGCCAGTAGTTCCACCCGGCATAGCAATCAGCCCCAGCATTTT. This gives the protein CASSSTRHSNQPQHF.

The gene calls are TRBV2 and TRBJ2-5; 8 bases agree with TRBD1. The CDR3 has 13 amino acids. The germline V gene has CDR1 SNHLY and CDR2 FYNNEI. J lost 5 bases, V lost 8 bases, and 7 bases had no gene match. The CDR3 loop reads CASGQGMAETQYF. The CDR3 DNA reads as TGTGCCAGCGGACAGGGCATGGCGGAGACCCAGTACTTC.

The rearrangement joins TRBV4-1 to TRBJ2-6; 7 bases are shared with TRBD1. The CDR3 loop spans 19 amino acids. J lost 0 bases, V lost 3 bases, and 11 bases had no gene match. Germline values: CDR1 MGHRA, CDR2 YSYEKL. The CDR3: CASSHPRGTPNSGANVLTF. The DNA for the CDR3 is TGCGCCAGCAGCCACCCCAGGGGGACACCTAACTCTGGGGCCAACGTCCTGACTTTC.